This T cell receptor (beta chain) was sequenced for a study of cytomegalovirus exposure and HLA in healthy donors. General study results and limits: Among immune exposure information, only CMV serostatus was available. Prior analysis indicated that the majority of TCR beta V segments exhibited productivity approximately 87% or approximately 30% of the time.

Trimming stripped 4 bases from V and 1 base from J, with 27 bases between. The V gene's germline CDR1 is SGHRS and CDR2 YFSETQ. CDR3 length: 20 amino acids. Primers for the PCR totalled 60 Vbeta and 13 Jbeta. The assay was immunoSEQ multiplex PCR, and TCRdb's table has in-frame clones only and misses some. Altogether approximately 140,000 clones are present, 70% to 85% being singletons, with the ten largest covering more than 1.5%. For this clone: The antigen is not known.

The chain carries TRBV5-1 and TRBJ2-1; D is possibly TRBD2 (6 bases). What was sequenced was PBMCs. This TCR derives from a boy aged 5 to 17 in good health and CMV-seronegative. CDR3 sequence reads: CASSVQELAGILASYNEQFF. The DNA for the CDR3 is TGCGCCAGCAGCGTACAGGAGCTAGCCGGAATTCTAGCGTCCTACAATGAGCAGTTCTTC.